The sample holds one count of the clone carrying this T cell receptor beta chain. Clones were read by immunoSEQ multiplex PCR, and TCRdb kept only the in-frame ones, dropping some. The data show about 1,800,000 clones, approximately 94% seen once. Naive CD8 cells were CD45RO-negative, positively selected for CCR7, excluding terminally differentiated effector memory CD45RA+ cells. The data are from a study of shared clonotypes between healthy human individuals. Input material: naive CD8+ T cells sorted from blood. This TCR derives from a man between 18 and 29 years old in good health.

The CDR3 sequence: CASSSVSGAEETQYF. The CDR3 DNA is TGTGCCAGCAGCTCTGTTTCAGGCGCGGAGGAGACCCAGTACTTC. The V call is TRBV11-2, the J call TRBJ2-5, with D unclear. CDR3 length equals 15 residues. Germline CDR1 and CDR2: SGHAT and FQNNGV. Trimming cost V 4 bases and J 5 bases, with 17 bases left between them.